These T cell receptor beta chains were read from a single sample in a study of blood T cell repertoires in COVID-19. Only in-frame clones appear in the TCRdb table, and some are missing; sequencing was by immunoSEQ multiplex PCR. Found here are 87,000 or so clones, roughly 84% of them singletons; the top ten hold 4.5% to 6%. The sample comprised peripheral blood. The receptors come from a woman aged 80 or over with acute or convalescent COVID-19. Each CDR3 is given with its conserved first and last residue. D genes are given only for firm matches.

CDR3 DNA: -; CDR3 protein: CASTSGGTGSQPQHF; J gene: TRBJ1-5; V gene: TRBV19; D gene: -
CDR3 DNA: TGCGCCAGCAGCCAAGATCCCGTCTTCGGGGAGCTGTTTTTT; CDR3 protein: CASSQDPVFGELFF; J gene: TRBJ2-2; V gene: TRBV4-1; D gene: -
CDR3 DNA: TGTGCCAGCAGGCACCAGGGGGAAAGTGGCTACACCTTC; CDR3 protein: CASRHQGESGYTF; J gene: TRBJ1-2; V gene: TRBV6-5; D gene: TRBD1
CDR3 DNA: TGTGCCAGCAGCCAAGGTTCACAGGGGGCGGATGGCTACACCTTC; CDR3 protein: CASSQGSQGADGYTF; J gene: TRBJ1-2; V gene: TRBV4-2; D gene: TRBD1
CDR3 DNA: TGTGCCAGCAGTTACTCGGCTAGCGGGAGGTATGAGCAGTACTTC; CDR3 protein: CASSYSASGRYEQYF; J gene: TRBJ2-7; V gene: TRBV6-5; D gene: TRBD2
CDR3 DNA: TGTGCCAGCAGCCAAGAACCTAGCGGGAGTGTGAATGAGCAGTACTTC; CDR3 protein: CASSQEPSGSVNEQYF; J gene: TRBJ2-7; V gene: TRBV4-2; D gene: TRBD2
CDR3 DNA: TGTGCCAGCAGTTATTATCCTCCCGCGGGGACGTATGGCTACACCTTC; CDR3 protein: CASSYYPPAGTYGYTF; J gene: TRBJ1-2; V gene: TRBV6-2/TRBV6-3; D gene: -
CDR3 DNA: TGTGCCAGCGCAACAAGGGGGAACACTGAAGCTTTCTTT; CDR3 protein: CASATRGNTEAFF; J gene: TRBJ1-1; V gene: TRBV6-5; D gene: -
CDR3 DNA: TGTGCCAGCAGCCAAGTTAGACAGGAAAACACCGGGGAGCTGTTTTTT; CDR3 protein: CASSQVRQENTGELFF; J gene: TRBJ2-2; V gene: TRBV4-2; D gene: -
CDR3 DNA: TGTGCCAGCAGCCCCGGGACAGGCCCGCGGAATGAGCAGTTCTTC; CDR3 protein: CASSPGTGPRNEQFF; J gene: TRBJ2-1; V gene: TRBV6-5; D gene: TRBD1
CDR3 DNA: TGTGCCAGCTCACAAAGTGGACAGGGGGCGTTGGGAAACACCATATATTTT; CDR3 protein: CASSQSGQGALGNTIYF; J gene: TRBJ1-3; V gene: TRBV18; D gene: TRBD1
CDR3 DNA: TGTGCCTGGACCTGGGGGGGGCCCCAGAACACTGAAGCTTTCTTT; CDR3 protein: CAWTWGGPQNTEAFF; J gene: TRBJ1-1; V gene: TRBV30; D gene: -